At least ten counts were recorded for the clone carrying this TCR beta chain. Its target is not known. This CDR3 contains 12 residues. The V gene's germline CDR1 is SNHLY and CDR2 FYNNEI. With 10 bases removed from V and 4 bases from J, the gap between germline ends came to 13 bases. The data derive from a study of molecular identifiers for immune sequencing clone quantification. The study's findings and limits: Researchers reportedly could pick up spiked Jurkat TCR RNA from one cell mixed into some 1 million naive cells.

MiXCR, applied by TCRdb to the PCR reads, yields one record per CDR3 protein. This table holds some 580,000 distinct CDR3 sequences, around 25% found once. The V gene is TRBV2, the J gene TRBJ2-5; D is perhaps TRBD2 (5 bases). The receptor was isolated from a human donor in good health. Some libraries in this study had Jurkat cell RNA spiked in. Sequencing was carried out using naive CD8+ T cells from blood, with Jurkat cell RNA spiked in. Regarding subset: FACS-sorted CD8+CD4-CCR7+CD45RA+ naive T cells. CDR3 sequence reads: CATRRGRETQYF. The CDR3 region has the DNA TGTGCCACCCGTCGGGGTAGAGAGACCCAGTACTTC.